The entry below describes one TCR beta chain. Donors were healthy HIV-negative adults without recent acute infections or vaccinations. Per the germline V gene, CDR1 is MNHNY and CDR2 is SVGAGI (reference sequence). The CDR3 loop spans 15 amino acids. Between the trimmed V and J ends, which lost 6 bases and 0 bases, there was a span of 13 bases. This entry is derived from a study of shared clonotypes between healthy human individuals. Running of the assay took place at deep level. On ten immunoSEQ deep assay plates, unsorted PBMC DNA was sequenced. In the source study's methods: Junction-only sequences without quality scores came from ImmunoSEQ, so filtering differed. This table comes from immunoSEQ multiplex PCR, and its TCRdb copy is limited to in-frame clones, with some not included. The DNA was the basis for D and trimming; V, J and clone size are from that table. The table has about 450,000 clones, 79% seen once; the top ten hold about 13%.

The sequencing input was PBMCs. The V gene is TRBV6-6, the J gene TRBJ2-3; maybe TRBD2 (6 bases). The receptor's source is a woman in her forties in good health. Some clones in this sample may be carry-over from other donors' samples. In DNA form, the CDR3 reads TGTGCCAGCAGGAGAGGCGGGGAAAGCACAGATACGCAGTATTTT. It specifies CASRRGGESTDTQYF.